Listed below are T cell receptor beta chains from one sample, sequenced in a study of blood T cell repertoires in COVID-19. TCRdb's copy holds only in-frame clones and misses some; the assay was immunoSEQ multiplex PCR. The table records about 180,000 clones, about 80% of them present only once. The sequencing sample was made of PBMCs or T cells enriched from blood (not recorded which). The receptors derive from a man in his sixties who had been exposed to COVID-19. Both conserved end residues are part of each CDR3.

cdr3_aa: CASHRLAGFSYNEQFF
j_call: TRBJ2-1
v_call: TRBV2

cdr3_aa: CASSRDRDYGYTF
j_call: TRBJ1-2
v_call: TRBV28

cdr3_aa: CASSEPGLGAGELFF
j_call: TRBJ2-2
v_call: TRBV10-1

cdr3_aa: CASSTLSTEYSGNTIYF
j_call: TRBJ1-3
v_call: TRBV19

cdr3_aa: CASSQDERGLGTIYF
j_call: TRBJ1-3
v_call: TRBV4-2

cdr3_aa: CASSPSGGASNQPQHF
j_call: TRBJ1-5
v_call: TRBV27

cdr3_aa: CASSHTGTSVYEQYF
j_call: TRBJ2-7
v_call: TRBV3-1/TRBV3-2

cdr3_aa: CASGLQGSYGYTF
j_call: TRBJ1-2
v_call: TRBV12-5

cdr3_aa: CASKPSGVMDTQYF
j_call: TRBJ2-3
v_call: TRBV19

cdr3_aa: CASSLEGYTYEQYF
j_call: TRBJ2-7
v_call: TRBV5-1

cdr3_aa: CASSQGGRLFTDTQYF
j_call: TRBJ2-3
v_call: TRBV4-3

cdr3_aa: CASSLGGAPNEKLFF
j_call: TRBJ1-4
v_call: TRBV27

cdr3_aa: CASSLLAAASTDTQYF
j_call: TRBJ2-3
v_call: TRBV7-6

cdr3_aa: CASSPGGLAGIDIQYF
j_call: TRBJ2-4
v_call: TRBV25-1

cdr3_aa: CASSVLEGTEAFF
j_call: TRBJ1-1
v_call: TRBV5-4

cdr3_aa: CASSPTGDTEAFF
j_call: TRBJ1-1
v_call: TRBV18

cdr3_aa: CASRISGIPRNQPQHF
j_call: TRBJ1-5
v_call: TRBV27

cdr3_aa: CAISEPSSGSSYEQYF
j_call: TRBJ2-7
v_call: TRBV10-3

cdr3_aa: CASTIRTGVGQPQHF
j_call: TRBJ1-5
v_call: TRBV10-1

cdr3_aa: CASSLGGGNTEAFF
j_call: TRBJ1-1
v_call: TRBV3-1/TRBV3-2

cdr3_aa: CASSGGGGKTQYF
j_call: TRBJ2-5
v_call: TRBV7-2

cdr3_aa: CASSRSGGNTDTQYF
j_call: TRBJ2-3
v_call: TRBV5-1

cdr3_aa: CASSVGLAEAYEQYF
j_call: TRBJ2-7
v_call: TRBV9

cdr3_aa: CASSSPQGNTEAFF
j_call: TRBJ1-1
v_call: TRBV5-1

cdr3_aa: CASSLSMGGSYEQYF
j_call: TRBJ2-7
v_call: TRBV27

cdr3_aa: CAWTPGGQSHIQYF
j_call: TRBJ2-4
v_call: TRBV30

cdr3_aa: CSVGQGVYEQYF
j_call: TRBJ2-7
v_call: TRBV29-1

cdr3_aa: CASRGPRTFF
j_call: TRBJ1-1
v_call: TRBV25-1

cdr3_aa: CASSSGNGYTF
j_call: TRBJ1-2
v_call: TRBV9

cdr3_aa: CASSRTTRPTGELFF
j_call: TRBJ2-2
v_call: TRBV21-1

cdr3_aa: CASSFPGQGSSPLHF
j_call: TRBJ1-6
v_call: TRBV5-4

cdr3_aa: CASSRSTGEGETQYF
j_call: TRBJ2-5
v_call: TRBV5-1

cdr3_aa: CASSSVTGWATEAFF
j_call: TRBJ1-1
v_call: TRBV19

cdr3_aa: CASTDRAGYNEQFF
j_call: TRBJ2-1
v_call: TRBV27

cdr3_aa: CASGPNELLNEQFF
j_call: TRBJ2-1
v_call: TRBV6-5

cdr3_aa: CASSPGQGVYEQYF
j_call: TRBJ2-7
v_call: TRBV3-1/TRBV3-2